The 14 T cell receptor beta chains below come from one sample, sequenced in a study of cytomegalovirus exposure and HLA in healthy donors. 13 Jbeta primers and 60 Vbeta primers were used for the PCR. This table comes from immunoSEQ multiplex PCR, and its TCRdb copy is limited to in-frame clones, with some not included. The sample holds around 170,000 clones; around 80% are singletons and the top ten take 1%. Sequencing was carried out using PBMCs. All receptors come from a woman in her forties or fifties in good health and CMV-seropositive.

The rearrangement links TRBV5-6 to TRBJ1-2; 9 bases are shared with TRBD1. In germline, CDR1 is SGHDT, CDR2 YYEEEE. The CDR3 contains 15 residues. J was trimmed by 6 bases and V by 1 base; bases with no gene match: 7. DNA for the CDR3: TGTGCCAGCAGCTTGAGGGACAGGGTGGGAAATGGCTACACCTTC. This encodes CASSLRDRVGNGYTF.

This chain joins TRBV2 and TRBJ1-1; D is ambiguous. Germline V lookup: CDR1 SNHLY, CDR2 FYNNEI. Deletions cut 7 bases from V and 8 bases from J, with 17 bases between. CDR3 length: 13 amino acids. CDR3 nucleotides: TGTGCCAGCATGCCACATCCGGAGGCCGAAGCTTTCTTT. This codes for CASMPHPEAEAFF.

The chain joins TRBV29-1 to TRBJ1-3; a possible D gene is TRBD1 (6 bases). The germline V gene encodes CDR1 SQVTM and CDR2 ANQGSEA. CDR3 length: 13 residues. V was pared by 7 bases and J by 0 bases, with 10 bases between. CDR3 DNA: TGCAGCGCTAGGACAGACTCTGGAAACACCATATATTTT. Residues: CSARTDSGNTIYF.

The chain carries TRBV28 and TRBJ2-2; D not resolved. CDR1 is MDHEN, CDR2 SYDVKM, per germline. The CDR3 is 13 amino acids. Trimming pared 4 bases from V and 5 bases from J, leaving 8 bases between. CDR3 sequence (DNA): TGTGCCAGCAGTTCTTCCGGGACCGGGGAGCTGTTTTTT. Residues: CASSSSGTGELFF.

This rearrangement joins TRBV7-9 to TRBJ2-3, with TRBD1 matching over 7 bases. The CDR3 has 16 amino acids. Germline V CDR1 and CDR2: SEHNR, FQNEAQ (reference sequence). V lost 1 base to trimming and J lost 5 bases; unmatched junction nucleotides: 9. CDR3 residues: CASSLVIGQGEDTQYF. CDR3 DNA sequence: TGTGCCAGCAGCTTAGTAATCGGGCAGGGGGAAGATACGCAGTATTTT.

The chain is built from TRBV14 and TRBJ2-7, with 10 nucleotides matching TRBD2. V dropped 3 bases and J dropped 6; count of bases not matched to a gene: 8. Germline CDR1 and CDR2: SGHDN and FVKESK. This CDR3 has 15 amino acids. DNA for the CDR3: TGTGCCAGCAGCCAGGCGACTAGCGGGTATCTCGAGCAGTACTTC. Translated: CASSQATSGYLEQYF.

J is TRBJ2-3 and V is TRBV4-2; D is possibly TRBD2 (5 bases). Germline V gene sequence: CDR1 LGHNA, CDR2 YNFKEQ. V was trimmed by 1 base and J by 6 bases, leaving 14 bases between them. The CDR3 is 15 residues long. CDR3: CASSQGTAARDTQYF. As DNA, the CDR3 is TGTGCCAGCAGCCAAGGGACTGCGGCTAGGGATACGCAGTATTTT.

This clone was detected once. The CDR3 reads CASSLSGSRNTIYF. Here the CDR3 DNA reads TGTGCCAGCAGCTTATCGGGATCGAGAAACACCATATATTTT. V usage is TRBV11-3 and J usage is TRBJ1-3; no reliable D call. CDR3 length: 14 amino acids. The germline CDR1 and CDR2 sequences are SGHNT and YENEEA. The V end was cut by 2 bases, the J end by 5 bases, with 10 bases between.

V gene TRBV29-1 combines with J gene TRBJ2-7; TRBD1 aligns across 7 bases. The CDR3 extends over 13 amino acids. V shed 1 base and J 2 bases; nucleotides not matched to a gene: 2. Per the germline V gene, CDR1 is SQVTM and CDR2 is ANQGSEA. DNA of the CDR3: TGCAGCGTTGAAGGGACAGGAACCTACGAGCAGTACTTC. Amino acids: CSVEGTGTYEQYF.

V is TRBV9 and J is TRBJ1-5; D gene ambiguous. This CDR3 region has 14 residues. Germline CDR1 SGDLS, CDR2 YYNGEE. Trimming shortened V by 1 base and J by 7 bases, and 12 bases separated the two germline ends. The DNA of the CDR3 is TGTGCCAGCAGCGTACGTGGCAGCGGGCAGCCCCAGCATTTT. Protein product: CASSVRGSGQPQHF.

The J gene is TRBJ2-7, the V gene TRBV7-2; no clear D gene. The CDR3 extends over 13 amino acids. Trimming stripped 5 bases from V and 5 bases from J, with 13 bases between. Germline CDR1 SGHTA, CDR2 FQGNSA. CDR3 bases: TGTGCCAGCAGCAAGATGGCTAGTAACGAGCAGTACTTC. Protein product: CASSKMASNEQYF.

V and J are TRBV6-5 and TRBJ1-1; no clear D gene. Trimming cost V 7 bases and J 1 base, with 10 bases left between them. In germline, CDR1 is MNHEY, CDR2 SVGAGI. The CDR3 contains 13 residues. The CDR3 reads CASKTQENTEAFF. CDR3 in DNA: TGTGCCAGCAAGACACAAGAGAACACTGAAGCTTTCTTT.

The chain joins TRBV5-4 to TRBJ2-1; 7 bases are a match to TRBD2. The junction had 5 bases not matched to a gene; V was cut back by 2 bases and J by 3 bases. The CDR3 loop spans 15 amino acids. Germline CDR1 is SGHNT and CDR2 is YYREEE (reference sequence). CDR3: CASSFPSSGYNEQFF. The CDR3, as DNA: TGTGCCAGCAGCTTTCCTTCTAGCGGCTACAATGAGCAGTTCTTC.

The sample holds one count of this clone. The chain combines TRBV6-5 with TRBJ1-2; D not certain. Trimming removed 6 bases from V and 4 bases from J, with 15 bases in between. From germline, CDR1 is MNHEY and CDR2 SVGAGI. The CDR3 is 14 amino acids. In DNA form, the CDR3 reads TGTGCCAGCAGACTCGAAGGAGCTGGCTATGGCTACACCTTC. It yields the protein CASRLEGAGYGYTF.